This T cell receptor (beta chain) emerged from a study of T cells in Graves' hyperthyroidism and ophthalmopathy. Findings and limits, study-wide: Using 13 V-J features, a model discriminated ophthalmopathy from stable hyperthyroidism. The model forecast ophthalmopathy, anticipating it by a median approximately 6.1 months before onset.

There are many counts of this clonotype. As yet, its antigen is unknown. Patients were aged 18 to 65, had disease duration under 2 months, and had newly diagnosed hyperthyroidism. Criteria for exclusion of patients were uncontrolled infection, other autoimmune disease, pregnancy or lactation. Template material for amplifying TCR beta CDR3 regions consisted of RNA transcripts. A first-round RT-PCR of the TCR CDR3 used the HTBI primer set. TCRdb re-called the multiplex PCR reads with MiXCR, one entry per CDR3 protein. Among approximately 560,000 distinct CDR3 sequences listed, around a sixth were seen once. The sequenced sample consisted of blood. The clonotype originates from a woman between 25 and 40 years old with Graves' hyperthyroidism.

CDR3 amino acids: CASTRKDYGYTF. In DNA form, the CDR3 reads TGTGCCAGCACGAGGAAAGACTATGGCTACACCTTC. The V gene is TRBV2, the J gene TRBJ1-2; D remains unclear. Trimming cost V 7 bases and J 3 bases, with 9 bases left between them. The CDR3 covers 12 residues. From germline, CDR1 is SNHLY and CDR2 FYNNEI.